The clone carrying this TCR beta chain has just one count. Its antigen is undetermined. Terminally differentiated effector memory CD45RA+ cells were left out of the naive CD8 fraction, which was CD45RO-negative and positively selected for CCR7. Assay execution took place at the deep level. Some clones are missing from TCRdb's copy, which holds only in-frame ones; the method was immunoSEQ multiplex PCR. The sample records millions of clones, around 96% being singletons. The entry originates in a study of shared clonotypes between healthy human individuals. Findings and limits, study-wide: Of the naive CD4 clonotypes, roughly 5.5% were shared across a few donors. Sharing of clonotypes among donors was expected to vary with sequencing depth. What naive subsets generally showed was a larger estimated richness than memory subsets showed.

Germline values: CDR1 MNHEY, CDR2 SMNVEV (reference sequence). The CDR3 contains 15 residues. Trimming left V 4 bases short and J 6 bases short, with 18 bases between. This receptor was obtained from a man between 18 and 35 years old in good health. The source material was naive CD8+ T cells sorted from blood. This sequence joins TRBV27 and TRBJ2-5, with a tentative D call TRBD2 (5 bases). This CDR3 reads CASSYAGPGSKTQYF. In nucleotides, the CDR3 is TGTGCCAGCAGTTACGCGGGCCCGGGTTCGAAGACCCAGTACTTC.